Each of the 13 T cell receptor beta chains below was sequenced from the same sample in a study of T-cell memory formation after mild COVID-19. TCRdb independently ran MiXCR on the 5' RACE reads; one entry per CDR3 protein. The sample lists fewer than 700,000 distinct CDR3 sequences, approximately 21% seen once, with roughly 8.3% in the top ten. The specimen sequenced was PBMCs or a T cell subset sorted from them (not recorded which). The receptors originated from an adult woman who had mild COVID-19 (a few samples of this study predate the infection). Cell type and time point are not known.

The sample holds many counts of this clonotype. The chain has TRBV30 and TRBJ2-5, with 9 bases that match TRBD2. The V and J ends lost 3 bases and 2 bases, in that order; junction bases with no gene match: 10. Germline CDR1 and CDR2: GTSNPN and SVGIG (reference sequence). This CDR3 region has 16 residues. The CDR3 sequence: CAWRSQLAGLQETQYF. CDR3 bases: TGTGCCTGGAGAAGCCAACTAGCGGGTCTTCAAGAGACCCAGTACTTC.

This clonotype was counted a few times. The V and J genes are TRBV5-1 and TRBJ2-5; perhaps TRBD1 as D (6 bases). The germline V and J ends were trimmed by 5 bases and 1 base, with 12 bases remaining between them. Germline CDR1 reads SGHRS; CDR2 reads YFSETQ. CDR3 length equals 14 residues. The CDR3 DNA reads TGCGCCAGCAGGGGTGGGACATTCCAAGAGACCCAGTACTTC. Protein sequence: CASRGGTFQETQYF.

The chain links TRBV5-1 to TRBJ1-2; D is unresolved. The CDR3 spans 17 residues. V was cut by 0 bases and J by 5 bases, with 20 bases left in between. Germline values: CDR1 SGHRS, CDR2 YFSETQ. CDR3 loop: CASSLEKDFSRLYGYTF. The CDR3 nucleotides are TGCGCCAGCAGCTTGGAGAAGGACTTTAGCCGACTTTATGGCTACACCTTC.

V usage is TRBV28 and J usage is TRBJ1-1; no definite D call. This CDR3 contains 15 residues. The germline CDR1 and CDR2 sequences are MDHEN and SYDVKM. Deletions cut 3 bases from V and 0 bases from J, with 11 bases between. CDR3 bases: TGTGCCAGCAGTTTCCGCAGGCGAGTGAACACTGAAGCTTTCTTT. Its translation: CASSFRRRVNTEAFF.

This clonotype turned up a few times. The J gene is TRBJ1-2, the V gene TRBV12-3 or TRBV12-4, with 8 bases aligning to TRBD1. The V gene end was trimmed by 9 bases and the J gene end by 2 bases; junction bases not matched to a gene: 11. The CDR3 is made up of 15 amino acids. The chain's CDR3 is CASSTRTGRNYGYTF. The CDR3 DNA reads as TGTGCCAGTTCAACCCGGACAGGGAGGAACTATGGCTACACCTTC.

The rearrangement uses TRBV24-1 and TRBJ2-1; the match to TRBD2 covers 7 bases. Germline assignment: CDR1 KGHDR and CDR2 SFDVKD. Trimming removed 4 bases from V and 4 bases from J; junction bases left unmatched: 9. CDR3 length: 16 residues. This CDR3 reads CATSDFSSGRYNEQFF. The CDR3 DNA reads as TGTGCCACCAGTGACTTTTCTAGCGGTAGATACAATGAGCAGTTCTTC.

This clonotype was picked up a small number of times. Written as DNA, the CDR3 is TGCGCCAGCAGCTTGGTATCCCAGGGGGCCGACACCGGGGAGCTGTTTTTT. It specifies CASSLVSQGADTGELFF. The chain has TRBV5-1 and TRBJ2-2, with 8 bases fitting TRBD1. Trimming at V came to 0 bases and at J to 3 bases, leaving 7 bases not matched to a gene. This CDR3 is built from 17 residues. Germline CDR1 is SGHRS and CDR2 is YFSETQ.

This clonotype was seen a handful of times. The chain is built from TRBV5-6 and TRBJ1-2, with D perhaps TRBD1 (6 bases). Germline CDR1 SGHDT, CDR2 YYEEEE. Trimming cost V 0 bases and J 7 bases, with 10 bases left between them. This CDR3 is 13 amino acids long. CDR3 DNA: TGTGCCAGCAGCTTGGGGGGGCCAACTGGCTACACCTTC. Its protein product is CASSLGGPTGYTF.

The sample holds many counts of this clonotype. The rearrangement links TRBV7-9 to TRBJ1-1, with a tentative D call TRBD1 (6 bases). Deletions cut 1 base from V and 4 bases from J, with 10 bases between. The V gene's germline CDR1 is SEHNR and CDR2 FQNEAQ (reference sequence). The CDR3 covers 14 residues. The CDR3 sequence: CASSLVGGRTEAFF. In DNA, the CDR3 is TGTGCCAGCAGCTTAGTGGGGGGGCGCACTGAAGCTTTCTTT.

V is TRBV6-2 or TRBV6-3 and J is TRBJ2-1; 7 bases are shared with TRBD2. The CDR3 contains 15 residues. Per germline, CDR1 MNHEY and CDR2 SVGEGT. Trimming took 4 bases from V and 5 from J; bases not matched to a gene: 8. CDR3 nucleotides: TGTGCCAGCAGTTCTCCGAGCGGGGCTAACAATGAGCAGTTCTTC. It codes for CASSSPSGANNEQFF.

This clonotype showed up just a few times. The chain combines TRBV9 with TRBJ1-6; D ambiguous. CDR3 length equals 15 residues. Trimming pared 0 bases from V and 8 bases from J, leaving 12 bases between. Germline assignment: CDR1 SGDLS and CDR2 YYNGEE. The CDR3 region is CASSVGLSTDSPLHF. Here the CDR3 DNA reads TGTGCCAGCAGCGTAGGGTTATCGACGGATTCACCCCTCCACTTT.

In its sample, this clonotype was seen many times. The chain is built from TRBV12-3 or TRBV12-4 and TRBJ2-1; D remains unclear. The CDR3 consists of 17 residues. Trimming removed 3 bases from V and 2 bases from J, with 17 bases in between. This chain's CDR3 is CASSFSYGPSPYNEQFF. CDR3 nucleotides: TGTGCCAGCAGTTTTTCGTACGGGCCGTCTCCCTACAATGAGCAGTTCTTC.

Only a few counts were recorded for this clonotype. The rearrangement joins TRBV7-9 to TRBJ1-1, with 8 bases fitting TRBD1. From germline, CDR1 is SEHNR and CDR2 FQNEAQ (reference sequence). This CDR3 comprises 15 residues. The trim removed 6 bases at V and 6 bases at J, leaving 12 bases unmatched. The CDR3 protein is CASRRDRGGKSEAFF. Written as DNA, the CDR3 is TGTGCCAGCAGACGAGACAGGGGAGGAAAATCTGAAGCTTTCTTT.